What follows are 5 T cell receptor beta chains derived from one specimen sequenced in a study of blood T cell repertoires in COVID-19. Libraries were prepared by immunoSEQ multiplex PCR; TCRdb keeps only in-frame clonotypes and omits some of them. The data show around 300,000 clones, 75% to 90% seen once. The sample taken for sequencing was peripheral blood. Every receptor here comes from a woman aged 40 to 50 who had recovered from COVID-19.

The chain employs TRBV11-1 and TRBJ2-2; 11 bases align to TRBD2. The CDR3 covers 15 residues. CDR1 and CDR2 (germline): SGHAT, FQDESV (reference sequence). J gave up 6 bases and V 5 bases, and 5 bases lay outside the gene matches. The CDR3 DNA reads as TGTGCCAGCAGCAGAACTAGCGGGAGCTCCGGGGAGCTGTTTTTT. Translated, it gives CASSRTSGSSGELFF.

The V gene is TRBV24-1, the J gene TRBJ1-4; a possible D gene is TRBD1 (5 bases). The V end was cut by 9 bases, the J end by 0 bases, with 22 bases between. The CDR3 extends over 18 amino acids. Germline V gene data show CDR1 as KGHDR and CDR2 as SFDVKD. The CDR3 DNA sequence: TGTGCCACCCGTCCCCAGTGGATCAGGGCTGCAACTAATGAAAAACTGTTTTTT. It translates to CATRPQWIRAATNEKLFF.

This clone occurred once. The chain has TRBV5-1 and TRBJ2-3; the match to TRBD2 covers 16 bases. From germline, CDR1 is SGHRS and CDR2 YFSETQ. This CDR3 has 19 amino acids. The V and J ends lost 6 bases and 1 base, in that order; junction bases with no gene match: 11. The CDR3 protein is CASTPGLAGGPGGTDTQYF. DNA for the CDR3: TGCGCCAGCACCCCGGGACTAGCGGGAGGGCCGGGCGGCACAGATACGCAGTATTTT.

CDR3 DNA sequence: TGTGCCAGCTCATCATATGACAGGGCCTACGAGCAGTACTTC. Translating it yields CASSSYDRAYEQYF. The chain joins TRBV18 to TRBJ2-7; TRBD1 aligns across 7 bases. This CDR3 region has 14 residues. Trimming cost V 5 bases and J 2 bases; bases outside gene matches: 6. Germline lookup yields CDR1 KGHSH and CDR2 LQKENI.

This clone has just one count. Additional DNA sequences in this sample encode the identical CDR3. The V call is TRBV3-1 (or the pseudogene TRBV3-2), the J call TRBJ1-1, with 9 bases aligning to TRBD1. CDR1 and CDR2 from the germline V gene are LGHDT and YNNKEL (reference sequence). The CDR3 length is 13 residues. V dropped 6 bases and J dropped 5; count of bases not matched to a gene: 4. CDR3 sequence reads: CASRETGGTEAFF. CDR3 coding DNA: TGTGCCAGCAGGGAGACAGGGGGGACTGAAGCTTTCTTT.